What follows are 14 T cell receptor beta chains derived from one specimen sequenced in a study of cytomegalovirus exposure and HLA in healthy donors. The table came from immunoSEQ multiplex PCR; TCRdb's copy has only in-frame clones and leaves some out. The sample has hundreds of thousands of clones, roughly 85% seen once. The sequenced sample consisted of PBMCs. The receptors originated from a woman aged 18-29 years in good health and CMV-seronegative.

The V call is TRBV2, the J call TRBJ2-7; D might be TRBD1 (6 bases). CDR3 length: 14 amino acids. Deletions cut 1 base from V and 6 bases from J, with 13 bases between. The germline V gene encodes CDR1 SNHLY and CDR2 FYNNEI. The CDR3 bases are TGTGCCAGCAGTGAAGACAGGGCCCCTCGCGAGCAGTACTTC. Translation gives CASSEDRAPREQYF.

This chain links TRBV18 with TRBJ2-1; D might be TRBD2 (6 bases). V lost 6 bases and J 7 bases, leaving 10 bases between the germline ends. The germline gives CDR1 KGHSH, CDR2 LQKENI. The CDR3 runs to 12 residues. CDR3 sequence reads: CASSRGANEQFF. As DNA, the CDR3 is TGTGCCAGCTCGCGGGGAGCGAATGAGCAGTTCTTC.

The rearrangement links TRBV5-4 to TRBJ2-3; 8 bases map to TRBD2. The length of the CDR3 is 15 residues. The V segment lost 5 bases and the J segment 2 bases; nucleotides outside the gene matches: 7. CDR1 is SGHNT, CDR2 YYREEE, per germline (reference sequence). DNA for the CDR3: TGTGCCAGCAGAGAGAAGCGGGGGCCCACAGATACGCAGTATTTT. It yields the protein CASREKRGPTDTQYF.

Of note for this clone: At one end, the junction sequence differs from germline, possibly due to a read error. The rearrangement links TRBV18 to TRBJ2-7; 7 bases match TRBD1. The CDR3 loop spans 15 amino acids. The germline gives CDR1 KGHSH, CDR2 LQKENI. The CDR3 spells CASSTPRGGLYEQYF. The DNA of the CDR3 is TGTGCCAGCTCAACACCCCGAGGGGGCCTGTACGAGCAGTACTTC.

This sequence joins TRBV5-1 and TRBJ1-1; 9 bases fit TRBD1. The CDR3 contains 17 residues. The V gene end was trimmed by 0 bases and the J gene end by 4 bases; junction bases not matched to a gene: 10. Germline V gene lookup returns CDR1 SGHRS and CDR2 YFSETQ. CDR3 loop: CASSLGTGATTITEAFF. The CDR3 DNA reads TGCGCCAGCAGCTTGGGGACAGGGGCCACAACAATCACTGAAGCTTTCTTT.

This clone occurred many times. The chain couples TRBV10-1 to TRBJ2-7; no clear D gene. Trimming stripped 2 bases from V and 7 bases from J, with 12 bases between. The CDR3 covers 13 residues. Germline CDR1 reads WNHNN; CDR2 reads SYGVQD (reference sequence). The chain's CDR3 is CASSETRSEEQYF. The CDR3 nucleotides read TGCGCCAGCAGTGAGACCCGATCTGAGGAGCAGTACTTC.

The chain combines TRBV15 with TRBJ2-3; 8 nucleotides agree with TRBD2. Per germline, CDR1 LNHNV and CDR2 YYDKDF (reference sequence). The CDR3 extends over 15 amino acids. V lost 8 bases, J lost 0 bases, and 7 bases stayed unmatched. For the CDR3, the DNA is TGTGCCACCGAGGTAGCGGGGACGAGCACAGATACGCAGTATTTT. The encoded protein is CATEVAGTSTDTQYF. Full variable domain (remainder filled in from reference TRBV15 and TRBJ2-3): DAMVIQNPRYQVTQFGKPVTLSCSQTLNHNVMYWYQQKSSQAPKLLFHYYDKDFNNEADTPDNFQSRRPNTSFCFLDIRSPGLGDTAMYLCATEVAGTSTDTQYFGPGTRLTVL.

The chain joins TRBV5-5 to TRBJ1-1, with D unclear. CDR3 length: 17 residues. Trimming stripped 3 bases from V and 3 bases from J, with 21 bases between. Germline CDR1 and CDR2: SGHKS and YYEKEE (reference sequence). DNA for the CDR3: TGTGCCAGCAGCTCCCAGGCGAGTTTAATAGAAGACACTGAAGCTTTCTTT. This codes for CASSSQASLIEDTEAFF.

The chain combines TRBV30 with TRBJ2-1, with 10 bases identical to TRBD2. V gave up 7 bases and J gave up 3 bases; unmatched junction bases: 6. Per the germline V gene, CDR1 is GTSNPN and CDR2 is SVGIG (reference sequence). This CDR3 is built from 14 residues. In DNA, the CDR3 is TGTGCCTACCAGACTAGCGGGCTCTACAATGAGCAGTTCTTC. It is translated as CAYQTSGLYNEQFF. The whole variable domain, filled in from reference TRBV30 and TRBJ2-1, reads SQTIHQWPATLVQPVGSPLSLECTVEGTSNPNLYWYRQAAGRGLQLLFYSVGIGQISSEVPQNLSASRPQDRQFILSSKKLLLSDSGFYLCAYQTSGLYNEQFFGPGTRLTVL.

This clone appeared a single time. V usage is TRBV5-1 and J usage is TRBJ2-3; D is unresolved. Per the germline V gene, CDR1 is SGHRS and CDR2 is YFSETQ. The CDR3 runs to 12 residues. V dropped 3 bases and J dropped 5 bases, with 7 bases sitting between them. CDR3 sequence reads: CASSSYRDTQYF. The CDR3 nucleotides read TGCGCCAGCAGCTCGTATAGAGATACGCAGTATTTT. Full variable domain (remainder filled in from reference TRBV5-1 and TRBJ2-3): KAGVTQTPRYLIKTRGQQVTLSCSPISGHRSVSWYQQTPGQGLQFLFEYFSETQRNKGNFPGRFSGRQFSNSRSEMNVSTLELGDSALYLCASSSYRDTQYFGPGTRLTVL.

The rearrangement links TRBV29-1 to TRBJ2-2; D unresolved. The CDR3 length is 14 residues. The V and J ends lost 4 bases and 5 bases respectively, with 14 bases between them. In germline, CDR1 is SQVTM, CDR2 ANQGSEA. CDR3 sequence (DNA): TGCAGCGTTGTTTCCAGGCTCGAGACCGGGGAGCTGTTTTTT. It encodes CSVVSRLETGELFF.

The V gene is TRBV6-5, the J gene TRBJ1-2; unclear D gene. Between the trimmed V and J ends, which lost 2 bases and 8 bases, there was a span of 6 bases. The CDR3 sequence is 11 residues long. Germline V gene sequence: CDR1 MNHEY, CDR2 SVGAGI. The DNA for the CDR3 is TGTGCCAGCAGTTACCTAGAAGGCTACACCTTC. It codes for CASSYLEGYTF.

The CDR3 loop reads CASRRGQDAYGYTF. The CDR3 region has the DNA TGTGCCAGCAGGCGGGGACAGGACGCATATGGCTACACCTTC. The rearrangement uses TRBV9 and TRBJ1-2; 8 bases fit TRBD1. The V segment lost 5 bases and the J segment 5 bases; nucleotides outside the gene matches: 8. The V gene's germline CDR1 is SGDLS and CDR2 YYNGEE. This CDR3 comprises 14 residues. Combining the CDR3 with reference TRBV9 and TRBJ1-2 gives the whole variable domain DSGVTQTPKHLITATGQRVTLRCSPRSGDLSVYWYQQSLDQGLQFLIQYYNGEERAKGNILERFSAQQFPDLHSELNLSSLELGDSALYFCASRRGQDAYGYTFGSGTRLTVV.

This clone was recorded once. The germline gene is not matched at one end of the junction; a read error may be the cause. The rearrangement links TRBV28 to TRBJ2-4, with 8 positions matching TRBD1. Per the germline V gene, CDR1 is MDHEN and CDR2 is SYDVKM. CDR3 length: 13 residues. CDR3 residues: CASSLVQGAPDSF. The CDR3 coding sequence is TGTGCCAGCAGTTTGGTCCAGGGGGCTCCCGACTCCTTC.